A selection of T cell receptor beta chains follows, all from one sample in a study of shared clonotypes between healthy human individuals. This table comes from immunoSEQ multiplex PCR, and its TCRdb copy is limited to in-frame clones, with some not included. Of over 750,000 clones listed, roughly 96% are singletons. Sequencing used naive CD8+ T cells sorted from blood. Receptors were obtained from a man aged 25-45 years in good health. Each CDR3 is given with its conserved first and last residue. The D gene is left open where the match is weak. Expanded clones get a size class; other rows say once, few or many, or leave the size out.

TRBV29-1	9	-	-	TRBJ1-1	CSAGTEAFF	TGCAGCGCGGGCACTGAAGCTTTCTTT
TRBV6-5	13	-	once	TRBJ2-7	CASSYGQTYEQYF	TGTGCCAGCAGTTACGGGCAGACCTACGAGCAGTACTTC
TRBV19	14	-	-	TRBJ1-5	CASSIVEGFQPQHF	TGTGCCAGTAGTATAGTGGAGGGGTTTCAGCCCCAGCATTTT
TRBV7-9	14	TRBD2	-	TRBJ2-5	CASSSLAGRETQYF	TGTGCCAGCAGCTCCCTAGCGGGAAGAGAGACCCAGTACTTC
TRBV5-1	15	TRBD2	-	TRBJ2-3	CASRRTSGNTDTQYF	TGCGCCAGCCGACGGACTAGTGGGAACACAGATACGCAGTATTTT
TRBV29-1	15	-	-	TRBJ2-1	CSVRDPITSYNEQFF	TGCAGCGTTCGAGATCCCATAACTTCTTACAATGAGCAGTTCTTC
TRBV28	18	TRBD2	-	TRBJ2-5	CASSYSGGRALEFETQYF	TGTGCCAGCAGTTACTCGGGCGGGAGGGCCCTCGAATTTGAGACCCAGTACTTC
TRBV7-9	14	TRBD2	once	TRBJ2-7	CASSMGLAPLQQYF	TGTGCCAGCAGCATGGGACTAGCGCCCCTTCAGCAGTACTTC
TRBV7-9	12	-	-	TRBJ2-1	CASSLGDLGMFF	TGTGCCAGCAGCCTGGGGGACCTGGGGATGTTCTTC
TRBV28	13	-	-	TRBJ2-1	CASSSSNYNEQFF	TGTGCCAGCAGTTCGTCCAACTACAATGAGCAGTTCTTC
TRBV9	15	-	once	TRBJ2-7	CASSVGGGGTYEQYF	TGTGCCAGCAGCGTAGGAGGTGGGGGGACCTACGAGCAGTACTTC
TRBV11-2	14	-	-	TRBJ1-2	CASSLGAGRYGYTF	TGTGCCAGCAGCTTAGGGGCGGGGCGTTATGGCTACACCTTC
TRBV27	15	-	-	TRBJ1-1	CASSSSVFGGTEAFF	TGTGCCAGCAGCTCCTCGGTCTTCGGGGGAACTGAAGCTTTCTTT
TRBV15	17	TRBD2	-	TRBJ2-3	CATSRKPGLARADTQYF	TGTGCCACCAGCCGAAAGCCCGGACTAGCCCGGGCGGATACGCAGTATTTT
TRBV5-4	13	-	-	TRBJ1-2	CASSLLEEHGYTF	TGTGCCAGCAGCTTGTTGGAGGAGCATGGCTACACCTTC
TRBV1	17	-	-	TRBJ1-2	CTSSQGPRDRGLYGYTF	TGCACCAGCAGCCAGGGCCCCCGGGACAGGGGATTGTATGGCTACACCTTC
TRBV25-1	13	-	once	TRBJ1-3	CASSEAGGNTIYF	TGTGCCAGCAGTGAGGCCGGTGGAAACACCATATATTTT
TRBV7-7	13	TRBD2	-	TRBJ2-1	CAIGTSGRGEQFF	TGTGCCATAGGGACTAGCGGGAGAGGTGAGCAGTTCTTC
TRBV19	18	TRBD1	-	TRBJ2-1	CASKPGQGIFGSYNEQFF	TGTGCCAGTAAACCGGGACAGGGGATTTTTGGGTCCTACAATGAGCAGTTCTTC
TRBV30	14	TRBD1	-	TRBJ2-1	CAWSVTGFRDEQFF	TGTGCCTGGAGTGTGACAGGGTTTCGGGATGAGCAGTTCTTC
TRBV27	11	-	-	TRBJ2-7	CLVGPAYEQYF	TGTTTAGTGGGACCCGCCTACGAGCAGTACTTC
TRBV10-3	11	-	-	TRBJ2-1	CAISDSNEQFF	TGTGCCATCAGCGACAGCAATGAGCAGTTCTTC